Sequencing of this T cell receptor (beta chain) was carried out in a study of molecular identifiers for immune sequencing clone quantification. TCRdb reprocessed the PCR reads with MiXCR, giving one entry per CDR3 protein. Of roughly 630,000 distinct CDR3 sequences listed, roughly 27% were seen once; the top ten hold about 0.8%. The germline gives CDR1 MGHRA, CDR2 YSYEKL. The CDR3 loop spans 16 amino acids. Remarks on this clonotype: The junction and the germline gene differ at one end; a read error may be behind it.

The sample consisted of naive CD8+ T cells from blood, with Jurkat cell RNA spiked in. Subset specified: FACS-sorted CD8+CD4-CCR7+CD45RA+ naive T cells. The receptor was isolated from a human donor in good health. Some libraries in this study had Jurkat cell RNA spiked in. The J gene is TRBJ2-1, the V gene TRBV4-1; a possible D gene is TRBD2 (6 bases). CDR3 region: CASSQGGLMMDNGQFF. CDR3 DNA sequence: TGCGCCAGCAGCCAAGGGGGACTGATGATGGACAATGGGCAGTTCTTC.